The rows below give T cell receptor beta chains drawn from one sample of a study of immune cell composition in non-small cell lung cancer. The protocol was immunoSEQ multiplex PCR, while the TCRdb copy is restricted to in-frame clones and leaves out a portion. The repertoire includes several thousand clones, roughly two thirds of them detected once, and about 25% sits in the top ten. Sequences were obtained from non-adjacent lung tissue. The receptor set was obtained from a human donor with non-small cell lung cancer. CDR3s include the opening cysteine and the closing phenylalanine or tryptophan. The order of the fields is J gene, clone size, D gene, V gene, CDR3 protein, CDR3 DNA. D genes are given only for firm matches. Expanded clones are given a class, and other clones once, few, many or no size at all.

>TRBJ2-6|.|.|TRBV4-3
CASSQDRDSGANVLTF
TGCGCCAGCAGCCAAGATAGAGACTCTGGGGCCAACGTCCTGACTTTC
>TRBJ2-7|.|TRBD2|TRBV5-1
CASSLAGGSYEQYF
TGCGCCAGCAGCTTGGCGGGAGGGTCCTACGAGCAGTACTTC
>TRBJ2-3|.|.|TRBV25-1
CASIADTQYF
TGTGCCAGCATAGCGGATACGCAGTATTTT
>TRBJ2-5|.|TRBD2|TRBV19
CATRGGETQYF
TGTGCCACCCGGGGGGGAGAGACCCAGTACTTC
>TRBJ2-2|few|TRBD1|TRBV10-1
CASSDRDRNTGELFF
TGCGCCAGCAGTGACCGGGACAGGAACACCGGGGAGCTGTTTTTT
>TRBJ2-6|.|.|TRBV6-1
CASTLRGSGANVLTF
TGTGCCAGCACCCTCAGAGGATCTGGGGCCAACGTCCTGACTTTC
>TRBJ1-3|.|.|TRBV6-6
CASSYSPGNGNTIYF
TGTGCCAGCAGTTACTCCCCAGGGAATGGAAACACCATATATTTT
>TRBJ2-3|.|.|TRBV6-1
CASSERNTDTQYF
TGTGCCAGCAGCGAGAGGAACACAGATACGCAGTATTTT
>TRBJ1-6|.|.|TRBV7-2
CASSPRVGVSPLHF
TGTGCCAGCAGCCCCCGGGTGGGAGTTTCACCCCTCCACTTT
>TRBJ2-7|.|.|TRBV27
CASSLRQGIYEQYF
TGTGCCAGCAGTTTAAGGCAGGGGATCTACGAGCAGTACTTC